Each of the 4 T cell receptor beta chains below was sequenced from the same sample in a study of T cell responses to AZD1222 COVID-19 vaccine. The table came from immunoSEQ multiplex PCR; TCRdb's copy has only in-frame clones and leaves some out. The sample has under 150,000 clones, about 90% seen once. The sequences come from peripheral blood, collected 28 days after the second AZD1222 dose. All receptors derive from an adult who received the AZD1222 COVID-19 vaccine.

The V gene is TRBV10-3, the J gene TRBJ2-1; D might be TRBD2 (5 bases). The CDR3 has 14 amino acids. From germline, CDR1 is ENHRY and CDR2 SYGVKD. Deletions cut 10 bases from V and 0 bases from J, with 13 bases between. This chain's CDR3 is CATVGSLSYNEQFF. The CDR3 DNA reads as TGTGCCACCGTAGGGAGTCTCTCCTACAATGAGCAGTTCTTC.

The chain carries TRBV2 and TRBJ1-5; perhaps TRBD1 as D (5 bases). V lost 2 bases, J lost 3 bases, and 8 bases lay in between. The CDR3 consists of 14 residues. Germline V lookup: CDR1 SNHLY, CDR2 FYNNEI. The chain's CDR3 is CASSERQLNQPQHF. CDR3 nucleotides: TGTGCCAGCAGTGAAAGACAGCTCAATCAGCCCCAGCATTTT. The complete variable domain, with remaining parts taken from reference TRBV2 and TRBJ1-5, reads EPEVTQTPSHQVTQMGQEVILRCVPISNHLYFYWYRQILGQKVEFLVSFYNNEISEKSEIFDDQFSVERPDGSNFTLKIRSTKLEDSAMYFCASSERQLNQPQHFGDGTRLSIL.

The rearrangement joins TRBV7-9 to TRBJ1-1, with D hard to call. The V gene's germline CDR1 is SEHNR and CDR2 FQNEAQ (reference sequence). This CDR3 region has 14 residues. V dropped 5 bases and J dropped 1 base, with 11 bases sitting between them. CDR3 coding DNA: TGTGCCAGCAGCCCCTGGACGGCGAACACTGAAGCTTTCTTT. This encodes CASSPWTANTEAFF.

This clone was counted a single time. The rearrangement joins TRBV18 to TRBJ1-1; 10 bases are shared with TRBD1. The germline V gene encodes CDR1 KGHSH and CDR2 LQKENI. V lost 4 bases to trimming and J lost 4 bases; unmatched junction nucleotides: 9. The length of the CDR3 is 16 residues. DNA for the CDR3: TGTGCCAGCTCACTAAACAGACAGGGGGCAATCACTGAAGCTTTCTTT. This encodes CASSLNRQGAITEAFF.